Each of the 24 T cell receptor beta chains below was sequenced from the same sample in a study of blood T cell repertoires in COVID-19. Using immunoSEQ multiplex PCR, the repertoire was profiled, and TCRdb retains in-frame clones only, with some absent. Here the sample spans under 350,000 clones, roughly nine tenths being singletons. Sequencing was performed on peripheral blood. These receptors all come from a woman in her 30s with COVID-19, enrolled during active disease.

The CDR3 nucleotides are TGCGCCAGCAGCTTGGGAGCGGGGGGTGGCTATGGCTACACCTTC. Protein product: CASSLGAGGGYGYTF. The V gene is TRBV5-1, the J gene TRBJ1-2; the D gene is possibly TRBD1 (5 bases). Per the germline V gene, CDR1 is SGHRS and CDR2 is YFSETQ. This CDR3 comprises 15 residues. The V end lost 0 bases, the J end lost 4 bases, and 13 bases lay between the germline ends.

The V call is TRBV5-1, the J call TRBJ2-1; TRBD1 is a possible D gene (6 bases). V was pared by 4 bases and J by 8 bases, with 16 bases between. CDR3 length: 14 amino acids. Germline values: CDR1 SGHRS, CDR2 YFSETQ. This CDR3 is CASSPGDVFDEQFF. In nucleotides, the CDR3 is TGCGCCAGCAGCCCAGGGGACGTATTCGATGAGCAGTTCTTC.

The V and J genes are TRBV30 and TRBJ2-7; weak D call: TRBD1 (6 bases). The CDR3 runs to 14 residues. Germline lookup yields CDR1 GTSNPN and CDR2 SVGIG (reference sequence). The V and J ends lost 7 bases and 0 bases respectively, with 16 bases between them. The CDR3 sequence is CAYQTGRLSYEQYF. DNA of the CDR3: TGTGCCTATCAGACAGGTCGGCTCTCCTACGAGCAGTACTTC.

The V gene is TRBV19, the J gene TRBJ2-1; D is uncertain. V lost 3 bases and J 7 bases, leaving 7 bases between the germline ends. Germline V gene sequence: CDR1 LNHDA, CDR2 SQIVND (reference sequence). This CDR3 has 12 amino acids. Written as DNA, the CDR3 is TGTGCCAGTAGTATCTTCGGGAATGAGCAGTTCTTC. It specifies CASSIFGNEQFF.

V and J are TRBV28 and TRBJ2-5; the match to TRBD1 covers 7 bases. From germline, CDR1 is MDHEN and CDR2 SYDVKM. This CDR3 has 12 amino acids. The ends lost 7 bases at V and 5 bases at J; junction bases unmatched: 4. The CDR3 coding sequence is TGTGCCAGCATGCAGGGGGTGGAGACCCAGTACTTC. Its translation is CASMQGVETQYF.

This sequence joins TRBV18 and TRBJ2-1, with 14 bases matching TRBD2. The V gene's germline CDR1 is KGHSH and CDR2 LQKENI. There are 16 residues in the CDR3. With V trimmed by 4 bases and J by 10 bases, 9 bases remained unmatched. This CDR3 reads CASSLGTSGGPIEQFF. The DNA for the CDR3 is TGTGCCAGCTCACTTGGGACTAGCGGGGGCCCCATAGAGCAGTTCTTC.

This chain connects TRBV19 to TRBJ1-1; TRBD1 aligns across 7 bases. J lost 1 base, V lost 5 bases, and 10 bases had no gene match. This CDR3 has 16 residues. CDR1 and CDR2 from the germline V gene are LNHDA and SQIVND (reference sequence). CDR3 amino acids: CASSLLTGMGNTEAFF. CDR3 nucleotide sequence: TGTGCCAGTAGTCTCCTGACAGGGATGGGGAACACTGAAGCTTTCTTT.

The rearrangement links TRBV29-1 to TRBJ1-2; 9 positions match TRBD1. This CDR3 is built from 15 residues. The V gene's germline CDR1 is SQVTM and CDR2 ANQGSEA. V lost 4 bases, J lost 6 bases, and 12 bases stayed unmatched. CDR3 in amino acids: CSVGLGGQGANGYTF. CDR3 sequence (DNA): TGCAGCGTTGGGCTAGGGGGACAGGGAGCAAATGGCTACACCTTC.

This chain joins TRBV4-2 and TRBJ1-1; D might be TRBD1 (5 bases). CDR1 and CDR2 from the germline V gene are LGHNA and YNFKEQ. V gave up 1 base and J gave up 4 bases, with 7 bases separating them. The CDR3 runs 13 residues. This chain's CDR3 is CASSQGGSTEAFF. As DNA, the CDR3 is TGTGCCAGCAGCCAAGGGGGCTCCACTGAAGCTTTCTTT.

The rearrangement links TRBV5-1 to TRBJ1-3, with a tentative D call TRBD1 (6 bases). This CDR3 has 16 amino acids. The V gene lost 0 bases and the J gene lost 3 bases, with 13 bases spanning the gap. Germline-derived CDR1 and CDR2 are SGHRS and YFSETQ. In DNA form, the CDR3 reads TGCGCCAGCAGCTTGGATATTAGGGGGATTGGAAACACCATATATTTT. It translates to CASSLDIRGIGNTIYF.

As for this clone: Its ends do not fully match the called genes, so a read error is possible. The rearrangement uses TRBV4-1 and TRBJ2-2; 10 bases line up with TRBD2. The CDR3 is 20 residues long. Germline assignment: CDR1 MGHRA and CDR2 YSYEKL. Written as DNA, the CDR3 is TGCGCCAGCAGCCAAGAGGGAGCGAGCGGGGGGGCCCTGAACGCCGGGGAGCTGTTTTTT. It yields the protein CASSQEGASGGALNAGELFF.

The chain has TRBV27 and TRBJ2-5; the match to TRBD2 covers 13 bases. V dropped 4 bases and J dropped 3; count of bases not matched to a gene: 5. Germline CDR1 is MNHEY and CDR2 is SMNVEV (reference sequence). The CDR3 length is 16 residues. This chain's CDR3 is CASSSPGTSGEETQYF. Written as DNA, the CDR3 is TGTGCCAGCAGTTCCCCTGGGACTAGCGGGGAAGAGACCCAGTACTTC.

V and J are TRBV7-3 and TRBJ2-5; TRBD2 aligns across 8 bases. The germline V gene has CDR1 SGHTA and CDR2 FQGTGA. The CDR3 covers 13 residues. The J segment lost 7 bases and the V segment lost 3 bases, leaving 4 bases of the junction unmatched. CDR3 sequence (DNA): TGTGCCAGCAGCTTGGACAGCGGGGGGACCCAGTACTTC. It codes for CASSLDSGGTQYF.

This clone was seen a single time. V usage is TRBV5-8 and J usage is TRBJ1-1; TRBD1 might be the D (5 bases). This CDR3 has 15 residues. CDR1 SGHTS and CDR2 YDEGEE come from the germline V gene. V lost 4 bases and J lost 7, with 20 bases in between. DNA of the CDR3: TGTGCCAGCAGCCTGGCCGGGGGAGGGATAGTTGAAGCTTTCTTT. Protein: CASSLAGGGIVEAFF.

V usage is TRBV28 and J usage is TRBJ1-5; 7 positions agree with TRBD1. Per germline, CDR1 MDHEN and CDR2 SYDVKM. The CDR3 runs to 16 residues. The junction had 7 bases not matched to a gene; V was cut back by 5 bases and J by 0 bases. The CDR3 loop reads CASSPAGQDSNQPQHF. The CDR3 region has the DNA TGTGCCAGCAGTCCCGCCGGACAGGATAGCAATCAGCCCCAGCATTTT.

The chain links TRBV2 to TRBJ2-3; a possible D gene is TRBD2 (6 bases). The CDR3 loop spans 13 amino acids. The V and J ends lost 4 bases and 4 bases respectively, with 9 bases between them. Germline V gene data show CDR1 as SNHLY and CDR2 as FYNNEI. CDR3 protein: CASSGLGPDTQYF. The DNA for the CDR3 is TGTGCCAGCAGTGGACTAGGGCCAGATACGCAGTATTTT. Full variable domain (rest looked up from reference TRBV2 and TRBJ2-3): EPEVTQTPSHQVTQMGQEVILRCVPISNHLYFYWYRQILGQKVEFLVSFYNNEISEKSEIFDDQFSVERPDGSNFTLKIRSTKLEDSAMYFCASSGLGPDTQYFGPGTRLTVL.

The CDR3 protein is CASSQDYGNYGYTF. The DNA of the CDR3 is TGCGCCAGCAGCCAAGATTACGGGAACTATGGCTACACCTTC. The V gene is TRBV4-3, the J gene TRBJ1-2; D is ambiguous. Germline CDR1 LGHNA, CDR2 YSLEER. This CDR3 contains 14 residues. The ends were cut back, 0 bases at V and 2 bases at J, with 7 bases in the middle.

The V call is TRBV7-2, the J call TRBJ2-7; TRBD2 might be the D (6 bases). Trimming took 1 base from V and 0 from J, leaving 13 bases between them. The CDR3 totals 16 residues. Germline CDR1 is SGHTA and CDR2 is FQGNSA. In DNA form, the CDR3 reads TGTGCCAGCAGCTTAGAAGGCGGGGCGGACTCCTACGAGCAGTACTTC. Protein sequence: CASSLEGGADSYEQYF.

The chain joins TRBV2 to TRBJ2-1, with 15 nucleotides matching TRBD2. V dropped 6 bases and J dropped 15; count of bases not matched to a gene: 9. Germline CDR1 is SNHLY and CDR2 is FYNNEI. This CDR3 contains 14 residues. CDR3 in amino acids: CASRGLAGGGVPFF. DNA of the CDR3: TGTGCCAGCAGGGGACTAGCGGGGGGCGGGGTCCCGTTCTTC.

This chain connects TRBV4-3 to TRBJ2-3, with a tentative D call TRBD2 (5 bases). The germline V gene has CDR1 LGHNA and CDR2 YSLEER. The CDR3 sequence is 16 residues long. Between the trimmed V and J ends, which lost 0 bases and 4 bases, there was a span of 14 bases. The CDR3 reads CASSQERLASADTQYF. The CDR3 region has the DNA TGCGCCAGCAGCCAAGAGAGGCTAGCAAGCGCAGATACGCAGTATTTT.

The chain links TRBV27 to TRBJ1-2; 10 bases are shared with TRBD1. Looked up from germline, CDR1 is MNHEY and CDR2 is SMNVEV (reference sequence). Trimming cost V 7 bases and J 3 bases; bases outside gene matches: 5. This CDR3 contains 14 residues. CDR3 DNA: TGTGCCAGCATAGGACAGGGGGTTGACTATGGCTACACCTTC. Translation gives CASIGQGVDYGYTF.

The sample holds one count of this clone. The chain links TRBV11-3 to TRBJ1-2; D is possibly TRBD1 (6 bases). This CDR3 is built from 15 residues. V lost 1 base and J lost 4, with 13 bases in between. CDR1 SGHNT and CDR2 YENEEA come from the germline V gene. DNA of the CDR3: TGTGCCAGCAGCTTAGGGCTCTCGGACAGCTATGGCTACACCTTC. It translates to CASSLGLSDSYGYTF. Combining the CDR3 with reference TRBV11-3 and TRBJ1-2 gives the whole variable domain EAGVVQSPRYKIIEKKQPVAFWCNPISGHNTLYWYLQNLGQGPELLIRYENEEAVDDSQLPKDRFSAERLKGVDSTLKIQPAELGDSAVYLCASSLGLSDSYGYTFGSGTRLTVV.

The chain combines TRBV11-2 with TRBJ1-6, with a tentative D call TRBD1 (6 bases). Germline V CDR1 and CDR2: SGHAT, FQNNGV. The CDR3 is made up of 16 amino acids. V lost 3 bases and J 3 bases, leaving 12 bases between the germline ends. CDR3 coding DNA: TGTGCCAGCAGCTTGGGTCAGGGGTTCTATAATTCACCCCTCCACTTT. The encoded protein is CASSLGQGFYNSPLHF.

The rearrangement links TRBV6-2 or TRBV6-3 to TRBJ2-2; TRBD2 matches at 10 bases. This CDR3 spans 15 amino acids. Germline CDR1 reads MNHEY; CDR2 reads SVGEGT. Trimming removed 0 bases from V and 5 bases from J; junction bases left unmatched: 0. CDR3 sequence (DNA): TGTGCCAGCAGTTACTCGGGACTAGCGACCGGGGAGCTGTTTTTT. This translates into CASSYSGLATGELFF.